This T cell receptor (beta chain) was identified during a study of vaccination and CD4 T cells after COVID-19. The Oncomine TCR Beta short-read assay sequenced DNA from cultured CD4+ T cells. Via MiXCR, TCRdb re-called the PCR reads, giving one row per CDR3 protein. Of approximately 17,000 distinct CDR3 sequences listed, more than 45% are singletons. This clonotype was recorded a few times. Its antigen is currently unknown. The CDR3 is 16 residues long. Trimming shortened V by 5 bases and J by 0 bases, and 11 bases separated the two germline ends. Germline loops: CDR1 MDHEN, CDR2 SYDVKM. Treatment described: approximately nine-day PBMC culture with coronavirus spike peptide pools or control peptides (ViraFEST assay). Cultures used 2.1 million or so PBMCs per well, roughly 9.6 IU/ml IL-2 and approximately 10 ug/ml peptides.

This chain joins TRBV28 and TRBJ1-6; possible D gene TRBD1, 5 bases. The origin of this receptor is a human donor who had recovered from COVID-19. Sequences were derived from CD4+ T cells from blood, cultured in vitro, sampled before SARS-CoV-2 vaccination. The CDR3 here is CASSGGPSSYNSPLHF. The CDR3 DNA reads as TGTGCCAGCAGTGGGGGACCGAGCTCCTATAATTCACCCCTCCACTTT.